The 20 T cell receptor beta chains below were found in one sample sequenced in a study of T cell repertoires in cytomegalovirus infection (dated 2019 in TCRdb). The sample was run on an Illumina HiSeq 1500. In TCRdb, the public reads were trimmed at Q25 with fastp and aligned with MiXCR, with productive beta chains retained. CDR3 protein duplicates are merged, each entry listing the most common genes and DNA. Present in this sample are approximately 730,000 distinct CDR3 sequences, 25% to 30% of which were seen just once. The ten largest clones capture 10% to 15% of the sample. Their recognized antigens are unknown. What the treatment or condition label conveys for this sample: in vitro stimulation with specific CMV peptide epitopes to enrich CMV-specific T cells. The sequences come from cultured CD8+ T cells from PBMCs, collected from culture after CMV antigen stimulation. The source of these receptors is a human donor in good health (CMV status not recorded). Some clones in this sample may be carry-over from other donors' samples.

This clonotype was picked up many times. V gene TRBV12-5 combines with J gene TRBJ1-1, with D unresolved. V lost 1 base and J 6 bases, leaving 15 bases between the germline ends. The CDR3 is 15 amino acids. CDR1 LGHNT and CDR2 FRNRAP come from the germline V gene. The CDR3 bases are TGTGCTAGTGGTTTGGCCAGGTACCGGGCTTCTGAAGCTTTCTTT. As protein: CASGLARYRASEAFF.

The chain combines TRBV6-1 with TRBJ2-3, with D possibly being TRBD2 (7 bases). Trimming took 4 bases from V and 8 from J, leaving 19 bases between them. This CDR3 is built from 15 residues. In germline, CDR1 is MNHNS, CDR2 SASEGT. The CDR3 nucleotides are TGTGCCAGCAGTGGGGCGTGGGGGGGCTCTCGTACGCAGTATTTT. It specifies CASSGAWGGSRTQYF.

This clonotype was recorded at least ten times. V gene TRBV7-2 combines with J gene TRBJ1-1; 8 positions match TRBD1. Germline assignment: CDR1 SGHTA and CDR2 FQGNSA. V shed 5 bases, J shed 4 bases, and the junction held 12 bases outside the gene matches. This CDR3 spans 16 amino acids. Written as DNA, the CDR3 is TGTGCCAGCAGCCTGGCTTTCCCAGACAGGGGCACTGAAGCTTTCTTT. Its translation: CASSLAFPDRGTEAFF.

The V call is TRBV7-2, the J call TRBJ2-5, with D maybe TRBD2 (6 bases). CDR3 length equals 15 residues. The germline V and J ends were trimmed by 7 bases and 5 bases, with 20 bases remaining between them. Germline loops: CDR1 SGHTA, CDR2 FQGNSA. CDR3 DNA sequence: TGTGCCAGCAAAAAAGAGCGGAGGGGCACGGAGACCCAGTACTTC. Its translation: CASKKERRGTETQYF.

The CDR3: CASRGSPILNTEAFF. The CDR3 nucleotides are TGTGCCAGCAGGGGGTCTCCAATACTGAACACTGAAGCTTTCTTT. The gene calls are TRBV6-1 and TRBJ1-1; D gene ambiguous. Germline V gene sequence: CDR1 MNHNS, CDR2 SASEGT. The CDR3 is 15 residues long. Trimming cost V 6 bases and J 0 bases, with 14 bases left between them.

The chain uses TRBV24-1 and TRBJ2-3; 10 positions agree with TRBD1. This CDR3 region has 15 residues. Trimming at V came to 4 bases and at J to 4 bases, leaving 4 bases not matched to a gene. Germline loops: CDR1 KGHDR, CDR2 SFDVKD. The CDR3 nucleotides read TGTGCCACCAGTGAAGGGACAGGGGTTGCAGATACGCAGTATTTT. Protein sequence: CATSEGTGVADTQYF.

This clonotype was seen more than once but under ten times. The chain carries TRBV7-9 and TRBJ1-2; 7 nucleotides align to TRBD1. Losses at the gene ends were 4 bases for V and 6 bases for J; bases not matched to a gene: 11. Germline V lookup: CDR1 SEHNR, CDR2 FQNEAQ (reference sequence). This CDR3 region has 15 residues. The CDR3 here is CASSSAGTEKNGYTF. CDR3 sequence (DNA): TGTGCCAGCAGCTCTGCCGGGACAGAAAAAAATGGCTACACCTTC.

CDR3 DNA: TGTGCCAGCAGCACCGGGACAGGGGTGAACACCGGGGAGCTGTTTTTT. It specifies CASSTGTGVNTGELFF. V is TRBV7-8 and J is TRBJ2-2, with 10 bases that match TRBD1. The germline V gene has CDR1 SGHVS and CDR2 FQNEAQ. This CDR3 region has 16 residues. V dropped 5 bases and J dropped 1; count of bases not matched to a gene: 4.

This clonotype was counted only a few times. The chain recombines TRBV7-9 with TRBJ2-3; 9 nucleotides line up with TRBD1. Germline V gives CDR1 SEHNR, CDR2 FQNEAQ (reference sequence). V shed 5 bases, J shed 7 bases, and the junction held 7 bases outside the gene matches. The CDR3 contains 14 residues. The CDR3 protein is CASSPPGQGNTQYF. CDR3 DNA: TGTGCCAGCAGCCCCCCGGGACAGGGCAATACGCAGTATTTT.

This clonotype was seen only a few times. The CDR3 region has the DNA TGTGCCAGCACCAGGGATGATCAGCCCCAGCATTTT. As protein: CASTRDDQPQHF. The rearrangement uses TRBV7-6 and TRBJ1-5, with D possibly TRBD1 on 5 matching bases. From germline, CDR1 is SGHVS and CDR2 FNYEAQ. The CDR3 sequence is 12 residues long. V lost 7 bases and J 5 bases, leaving 9 bases between the germline ends. The variable domain in full, with the rest retrieved from reference TRBV7-6 and TRBJ1-5, is GAGVSQSPRYKVTKRGQDVALRCDPISGHVSLYWYRQALGQGPEFLTYFNYEAQQDKSGLPNDRFSAERPEGSISTLTIQRTEQRDSAMYRCASTRDDQPQHFGDGTRLSIL.

The CDR3 loop is CAISESTGEYEQYV. In nucleotides, the CDR3 is TGTGCCATCAGTGAGTCCACAGGGGAGTACGAGCAGTACGTC. The genes are TRBV10-3 and TRBJ2-7; 7 bases line up with TRBD1. CDR1 ENHRY and CDR2 SYGVKD come from the germline V gene. After removal of 0 bases from V and 4 bases from J, the junction contained 3 bases not matched to a gene. The CDR3 loop spans 14 amino acids.

This clonotype was seen ten or more times. This chain links TRBV7-9 with TRBJ2-5; 13 nucleotides align to TRBD2. V gave up 5 bases and J gave up 1 base; unmatched junction bases: 4. This CDR3 contains 16 residues. CDR1 is SEHNR and CDR2 is FQNEAQ in the germline V gene (reference sequence). This CDR3 is CASSPGLAGVQETQYF. Here the CDR3 DNA reads TGTGCCAGCAGCCCCGGACTAGCGGGGGTCCAAGAGACCCAGTACTTC.

The V call is TRBV6-2 or TRBV6-3, the J call TRBJ1-6, with 7 positions matching TRBD1. V shed 6 bases and J 8 bases; nucleotides not matched to a gene: 10. CDR1 MNHEY and CDR2 SVGEGT come from the germline V gene. The CDR3 has 15 amino acids. CDR3 in amino acids: CASSPMRGQHSPLHF. The CDR3 DNA sequence: TGTGCCAGCAGCCCTATGCGGGGACAGCATTCACCCCTCCACTTT.

The chain combines TRBV7-4 with TRBJ1-5; TRBD1 matches 7 bases. V was pared by 7 bases and J by 4 bases, with 16 bases of the junction left unmatched. The CDR3 length is 17 residues. The germline V gene has CDR1 SGHVT and CDR2 SQSDAQ. The CDR3 spells CASTRAGDSVPNQPQHF. The CDR3 bases are TGTGCCAGCACCCGAGCGGGGGACAGCGTACCAAATCAGCCCCAGCATTTT.

The chain combines TRBV5-1 with TRBJ1-2; D is perhaps TRBD1 (6 bases). The CDR3 is made up of 14 amino acids. CDR1 and CDR2 (germline): SGHRS, YFSETQ. The ends were cut back, 9 bases at V and 7 bases at J, with 22 bases in the middle. CDR3 DNA sequence: TGCGCCACCCTGGACAGACCGGGACGGGGTGGCTACACCTTC. Protein: CATLDRPGRGGYTF.

The CDR3 is CASSPYPGQVIAYEQYF. The CDR3 nucleotides read TGTGCCAGCAGTCCGTACCCGGGACAGGTAATCGCCTACGAGCAGTACTTC. The chain recombines TRBV27 with TRBJ2-7; 8 bases agree with TRBD1. This CDR3 has 17 residues. V gave up 5 bases and J gave up 2 bases; unmatched junction bases: 14. Germline CDR1 and CDR2: MNHEY and SMNVEV (reference sequence).

J is TRBJ2-1 and V is TRBV24-1; 9 nucleotides match TRBD1. V trimming: 4 bases; J trimming: 4 bases; junction bases outside the gene matches: 7. The CDR3 runs 16 residues. Germline V lookup: CDR1 KGHDR, CDR2 SFDVKD. The CDR3 here is CATSDRGQGIYNEQFF. The DNA of the CDR3 is TGTGCCACCAGTGACCGGGGACAGGGAATATACAATGAGCAGTTCTTC.

V and J are TRBV29-1 and TRBJ2-1; TRBD2 agrees at 10 bases. From germline, CDR1 is SQVTM and CDR2 ANQGSEA. The CDR3 has 16 amino acids. The trim removed 4 bases at V and 2 bases at J, leaving 8 bases unmatched. CDR3 protein: CSVGGLAGVAYNEQFF. The CDR3 DNA sequence: TGCAGCGTTGGAGGCCTAGCGGGGGTCGCCTACAATGAGCAGTTCTTC.

A few counts support this clonotype. This sequence may be a read error, since a much larger clone differs from it by one base. As the CDR3 is not closed by the conserved phenylalanine or tryptophan, this likely results from a read error. This rearrangement joins TRBV6-6 to TRBJ1-1; D not resolved. Trimming took off 2 bases at V and 3 bases at J, with 4 bases between the two ends. Germline V gene sequence: CDR1 MNHNY, CDR2 SVGAGI (reference sequence). This CDR3 region has 12 residues. The CDR3 loop is CASSYRDTEAFS. As DNA, the CDR3 is TGTGCCAGCAGTTACCGGGACACTGAAGCTTTCTCT.

The J gene is TRBJ2-7, the V gene TRBV7-8; tentative D call: TRBD1 (6 bases). The CDR3 covers 14 residues. Germline V lookup: CDR1 SGHVS, CDR2 FQNEAQ. This CDR3 is CTSSLGGQIYEQYV. The CDR3 DNA is TGTACCAGCAGCTTAGGGGGACAAATCTACGAGCAGTACGTC.